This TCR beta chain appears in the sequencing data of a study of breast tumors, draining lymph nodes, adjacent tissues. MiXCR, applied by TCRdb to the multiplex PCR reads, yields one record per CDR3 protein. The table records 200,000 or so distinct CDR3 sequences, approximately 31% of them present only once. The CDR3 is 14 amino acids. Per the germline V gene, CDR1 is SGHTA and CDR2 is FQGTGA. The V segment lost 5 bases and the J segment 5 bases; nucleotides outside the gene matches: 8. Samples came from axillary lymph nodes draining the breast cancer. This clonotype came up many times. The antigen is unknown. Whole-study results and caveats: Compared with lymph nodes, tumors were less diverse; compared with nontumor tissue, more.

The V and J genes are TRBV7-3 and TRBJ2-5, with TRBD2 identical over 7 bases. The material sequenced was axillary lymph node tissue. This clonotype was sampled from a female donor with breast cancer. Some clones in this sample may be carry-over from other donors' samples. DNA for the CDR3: TGTGCCAGCAGCCGTAGCGGGCCGGGGGAGACCCAGTACTTC. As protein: CASSRSGPGETQYF.